This T cell receptor beta chain was profiled in a study of human T cells and chemical hapten exposure. Study-wide findings and caveats: No shift was seen in TCRs above 1 in 1000 frequency with DPC sensitization. Relative to control repertoires, expanded TCRs gave rise to significantly more large CDR3 similarity clusters.

This CDR3 is 19 amino acids long. The V and J ends lost 6 bases and 2 bases, in that order; junction bases with no gene match: 17. Germline V gene sequence: CDR1 SQVTM, CDR2 ANQGSEA. The time point: patch test 1, 2 weeks after DPC sensitization. As for treatment: therapeutic diphenylcyclopropenone sensitization with weekly scalp DPC. Alopecia patients between 18 and 70 years old and suitable for DPC were used as donors. There are many counts of this clonotype. Antigen: not known. Separate cDNA molecules received unique molecular identifiers, which the library attached to them. TCRdb redid the calling of the RACE reads with MiXCR, one entry per CDR3 protein. Of approximately 400,000 distinct CDR3 sequences in the sample, nearly 5% are singletons; the top ten hold under 2.5%.

This specimen was whole blood, taken in connection with sensitization to the hapten diphenylcyclopropenone (DPC). V is TRBV29-1 and J is TRBJ2-3, with 13 bases lining up with TRBD2. This sequence originates from a woman aged 45-65 years with alopecia areata. Some clones in this sample may be carry-over from other donors' samples. The CDR3 DNA is TGCAGCGTGCGACCGGGACTAGCGGGGTCCGTCTCGTTCACAGATACGCAGTATTTT. Its translation: CSVRPGLAGSVSFTDTQYF.